Listed below are T cell receptor beta chains from one sample, sequenced in a study of blood T cell repertoires in COVID-19. Clones were read by immunoSEQ multiplex PCR, and TCRdb kept only the in-frame ones, dropping some. Among about 160,000 clones, almost 85% were seen once, and the ten largest hold 22%. Material: peripheral blood. The receptors were sampled from an elderly woman with acute or convalescent COVID-19. Both conserved end residues are part of each CDR3. A D gene is named only where the DNA matches it firmly. Not every row has a clone size; where given, it reads once, few, many or a size class.

abundance | d_gene | j_gene | v_gene | CDR3nt | CDR3aa
NA | TRBD2 | TRBJ2-3 | TRBV12-5 | TGTGCTAGTGGTTTGGGTACTAGCGGGGGGTCAGATACGCAGTATTTT | CASGLGTSGGSDTQYF
NA | NA | TRBJ2-1 | TRBV5-1 | TGCGCCAGCAGCTTGGTCGCAGGGCCCTCCTACAATGAGCAGTTCTTC | CASSLVAGPSYNEQFF
NA | TRBD2 | TRBJ2-1 | TRBV9 | TGTGCCAGCAGCGTAGGACTAGCGGGAGGGAGATACAATGAGCAGTTCTTC | CASSVGLAGGRYNEQFF
NA | TRBD2 | TRBJ2-1 | TRBV7-6 | TGTGCCAGCAGCTCCGGGACTAGCACGTACAATGAGCAGTTCTTC | CASSSGTSTYNEQFF
NA | TRBD1 | TRBJ2-7 | TRBV2 | TGTGCCAGCAGTTTCCAGGGGACAGGGAGCGAGCAGTACTTC | CASSFQGTGSEQYF
NA | NA | TRBJ1-2 | TRBV28 | TGTGCCAGCAACACTCCCGGAGTGGGGAGCTATGGCTACACCTTC | CASNTPGVGSYGYTF
NA | TRBD2 | TRBJ2-5 | TRBV5-3 | TGTGCCAGAAGCTTCGCGGCGGGAGGGCCGAACAGGGAGACCCAGTACTTC | CARSFAAGGPNRETQYF
NA | NA | TRBJ2-7 | TRBV18 | TGTGCCAGCTCACCCGACTTCACCTACGAGCAGTACTTC | CASSPDFTYEQYF
once | NA | TRBJ1-2 | TRBV4-1 | TGCGCCAGCAGCCAAGAAAGGCGGTCTGGATATGGCTACACCTTC | CASSQERRSGYGYTF
once | NA | TRBJ1-4 | TRBV7-9 | TGTGCCAGCAGCCCCCTCGGTAGAGGTGAAAAACTGTTTTTT | CASSPLGRGEKLFF
NA | TRBD2 | TRBJ2-1 | TRBV18 | TGTGCCAGCTCACCACCAAATCGGTTGAGCGGGAGTCAGGATGAGCAGTTCTTC | CASSPPNRLSGSQDEQFF
NA | NA | TRBJ1-2 | TRBV20-1 | TGCAGTGCTGGACAGCACTATGGCTACACCTTC | CSAGQHYGYTF
NA | TRBD2 | TRBJ2-1 | TRBV2 | TGTGCCAGCAGTCCCCCGGGACTAGCGGGAAGTGAGCAGTTCTTC | CASSPPGLAGSEQFF
NA | NA | TRBJ2-7 | TRBV6-2/TRBV6-3 | TGTGCCAGCAGTTACAACCGGGGAGGTTACGAGCAGTACTTC | CASSYNRGGYEQYF
NA | NA | TRBJ2-3 | TRBV27 | TGTGCCAGCAGTTCACCTTGGGCGTCTATAAGCACAGATACGCAGTATTTT | CASSSPWASISTDTQYF
few | NA | TRBJ2-1 | TRBV11-2 | TGTGCCAGCAGCTTAGGGAATAGCAACAATGAGCAGTTCTTC | CASSLGNSNNEQFF
few | NA | TRBJ2-1 | TRBV2 | TGTGCCAACATTGGGCCCTCCTACAATGAGCAGTTCTTC | CANIGPSYNEQFF
few | TRBD2 | TRBJ2-5 | TRBV5-1 | TGCGCCAGCAGCTTGAATCCGGTCACTAGCGGGAGGTCCTCGCAAGAGACCCAGTACTTC | CASSLNPVTSGRSSQETQYF
NA | TRBD1 | TRBJ2-5 | TRBV28 | TGTGCCAGCAGAAAATCAGGACAGGGGTGGCAAAAAGAGACCCAGTACTTC | CASRKSGQGWQKETQYF
NA | TRBD1 | TRBJ2-5 | TRBV5-1 | TGCGCCAGCAGCACCGGGACAGGGGGTCAGGAGACCCAGTACTTC | CASSTGTGGQETQYF
NA | NA | TRBJ2-7 | TRBV15 | TGTGCCACCAGCAGAGGTGTCACCTACGAGCAGTACTTC | CATSRGVTYEQYF
NA | NA | TRBJ1-3 | TRBV25-1 | TGTGCCAGCAGTGATAACGTGGGAGGAAGCTCTGGAAACACCATATATTTT | CASSDNVGGSSGNTIYF
NA | NA | TRBJ2-2 | TRBV7-2 | TGTGCCAGCAGCTCCACAGACACCGGGGAGCTGTTTTTT | CASSSTDTGELFF
NA | TRBD1 | TRBJ1-3 | TRBV30 | TGTGCCGGAAGAACAGGGGCAGGAGCCTCTGGAAACACCATATATTTT | CAGRTGAGASGNTIYF
NA | NA | TRBJ2-2 | TRBV11-3 | TGTGCCAGCAGCTTAAATTTCTGGGGCCCCGGGGAGCTGTTTTTT | CASSLNFWGPGELFF
NA | TRBD2 | TRBJ2-1 | TRBV4-1 | TGCGCCAGCAGCCAAGCCCCGGGGGGCTACAATGAGCAGTTCTTC | CASSQAPGGYNEQFF
NA | NA | TRBJ2-3 | TRBV11-2 | TGTGCCAGCAGCTTAGATAAGGGGGTTGGCACAGATACGCAGTATTTT | CASSLDKGVGTDTQYF
NA | NA | TRBJ2-1 | TRBV12-3/TRBV12-4 | TGTGCCAGCAGTTTACGAGGGATCAATGAGCAGTTCTTC | CASSLRGINEQFF
NA | TRBD2 | TRBJ2-2 | TRBV9 | TGTGCCAGCAGCGTAGGAGCTAGCGGGTTCACCGGGGAGCTGTTTTTT | CASSVGASGFTGELFF
NA | TRBD2 | TRBJ2-1 | TRBV6-2/TRBV6-3 | TGTGCCAGCAGCCCGGGGACTAGCATCTATGAGCAGTTCTTC | CASSPGTSIYEQFF
NA | NA | TRBJ1-5 | TRBV15 | TGTGCCACCAGCAGGAGGGACACCAATCAGCCCCAGCATTTT | CATSRRDTNQPQHF
few | TRBD1 | TRBJ2-3 | TRBV5-1 | TGCGCCAGCAGCACTACAGGGGACCGCACAGATACGCAGTATTTT | CASSTTGDRTDTQYF